The 12 T cell receptor beta chains below come from one sample, sequenced in a study of graft-versus-host responses after intestinal transplantation. Here immunoSEQ multiplex PCR was the method, and the copy in TCRdb shows in-frame clones only, minus some. The sample gives under 25,000 clones, around 80% of which show up once; 0.93% is in the top ten. Their antigen targets remain unknown. Specimen: unstimulated CD8+ T cells sorted from spleen or lymph node cells, collected before transplant. Receptor source: a human donor who was the organ donor for an intestinal transplant.

This clone was detected only a few times. V usage is TRBV30 and J usage is TRBJ2-3, with D tentatively TRBD1 (6 bases). The V end lost 0 bases, the J end lost 5 bases, and 12 bases lay between the germline ends. Germline-derived CDR1 and CDR2 are GTSNPN and SVGIG (reference sequence). The CDR3 spans 14 residues. As DNA, the CDR3 is TGTGCCTGGAGTGTGGGGCAGGGGATAGATACGCAGTATTTT. Its protein product is CAWSVGQGIDTQYF.

The chain couples TRBV5-1 to TRBJ2-7; 9 bases agree with TRBD1. Germline CDR1 SGHRS, CDR2 YFSETQ. This CDR3 has 15 amino acids. Losses at the gene ends were 4 bases for V and 3 bases for J; bases not matched to a gene: 8. The CDR3 loop is CASSHTGGGSYEQYF. The CDR3 region has the DNA TGCGCCAGCAGCCATACAGGGGGCGGCAGCTACGAGCAGTACTTC.

The chain combines TRBV9 with TRBJ2-3; D not resolved. CDR1 and CDR2 from the germline V gene are SGDLS and YYNGEE. Trimming took off 0 bases at V and 0 bases at J, with 5 bases between the two ends. The CDR3 is 14 residues long. The CDR3 bases are TGTGCCAGCAGCGTAGGGGGTAGCACAGATACGCAGTATTTT. It specifies CASSVGGSTDTQYF.

V usage is TRBV9 and J usage is TRBJ2-2, with a tentative D call TRBD2 (6 bases). Germline CDR1 is SGDLS and CDR2 is YYNGEE. Between the trimmed V and J ends, which lost 1 base and 3 bases, there was a span of 10 bases. CDR3 length: 15 amino acids. The DNA for the CDR3 is TGTGCCAGCAGCGTAAGCGGAGGGGACACCGGGGAGCTGTTTTTT. It yields the protein CASSVSGGDTGELFF. The variable domain in full, with the rest retrieved from reference TRBV9 and TRBJ2-2, is DSGVTQTPKHLITATGQRVTLRCSPRSGDLSVYWYQQSLDQGLQFLIQYYNGEERAKGNILERFSAQQFPDLHSELNLSSLELGDSALYFCASSVSGGDTGELFFGEGSRLTVL.

This clone was picked up one time. The gene calls are TRBV4-3 and TRBJ2-1; D possibly corresponds to TRBD2 (6 bases). The length of the CDR3 is 15 residues. Germline-derived CDR1 and CDR2 are LGHNA and YSLEER. V gave up 3 bases and J gave up 4 bases, with 13 bases separating them. CDR3 sequence reads: CASSHGTGEYNEQFF. The CDR3 nucleotides read TGCGCCAGCAGCCATGGGACGGGGGAATACAATGAGCAGTTCTTC.

The table lists this clone with a few counts. The genes are TRBV5-6 and TRBJ2-4; no clear D gene. Germline CDR1 is SGHDT and CDR2 is YYEEEE. The CDR3 totals 16 residues. The V end was cut by 0 bases, the J end by 1 base, with 11 bases between. The CDR3 here is CASSLETPVAKNIQYF. The CDR3 coding sequence is TGTGCCAGCAGCTTGGAAACCCCAGTGGCCAAAAACATTCAGTACTTC.

There are a few counts of this clone. The rearrangement joins TRBV6-4 to TRBJ1-5, with D possibly TRBD1 on 5 matching bases. In germline, CDR1 is MRHNA, CDR2 SNTAGT. Trimming shortened V by 0 bases and J by 7 bases, and 10 bases separated the two germline ends. The CDR3 has 14 amino acids. The DNA of the CDR3 is TGTGCCAGCAGTGACTCCTACGGGGGACAGCCCCAGCATTTT. It is translated as CASSDSYGGQPQHF.

This clone occurred a few times. The V gene is TRBV6-5, the J gene TRBJ2-7; 13 nucleotides match TRBD2. Trimming removed 6 bases from V and 3 bases from J; junction bases left unmatched: 2. Germline values: CDR1 MNHEY, CDR2 SVGAGI. CDR3 length equals 14 residues. In nucleotides, the CDR3 is TGTGCCAGCAGCCGGACTAGCGGGAGCTACGAGCAGTACTTC. Translation gives CASSRTSGSYEQYF.

This chain joins TRBV11-2 and TRBJ2-1, with 10 bases identical to TRBD2. V shed 1 base, J shed 9 bases, and the junction held 9 bases outside the gene matches. CDR1 and CDR2 (germline): SGHAT, FQNNGV. The CDR3 has 16 residues. In nucleotides, the CDR3 is TGTGCCAGCAGCTTAGTGAAGCGGGGGGGCTTTGGTGAGCAGTTCTTC. Its protein is CASSLVKRGGFGEQFF.

The chain joins TRBV6-4 to TRBJ2-3, with D unclear. The CDR3 runs to 15 residues. V was trimmed by 3 bases and J by 0 bases, leaving 10 bases between them. From germline, CDR1 is MRHNA and CDR2 SNTAGT. CDR3 loop: CASSEDPLSTDTQYF. The DNA of the CDR3 is TGTGCCAGCAGTGAGGATCCTCTGAGCACAGATACGCAGTATTTT.

The chain joins TRBV19 to TRBJ1-1; maybe TRBD1 (5 bases). Germline CDR1 is LNHDA and CDR2 is SQIVND (reference sequence). This CDR3 region has 13 residues. The V and J ends lost 1 base and 4 bases respectively, with 7 bases between them. DNA for the CDR3: TGTGCCAGTAGTATAGGGACACTCACTGAAGCTTTCTTT. It encodes CASSIGTLTEAFF.

The J gene is TRBJ2-1, the V gene TRBV6-1; unclear D gene. V lost 4 bases, J lost 4 bases, and 5 bases lay in between. The CDR3 has 12 amino acids. Per the germline V gene, CDR1 is MNHNS and CDR2 is SASEGT. DNA for the CDR3: TGTGCCAGCAGTGGCCGTTACAATGAGCAGTTCTTC. It codes for CASSGRYNEQFF.